Presented here are 21 T cell receptor beta chains from one specimen sequenced in a study of technical replicates of blood from several donors. Clones were read by immunoSEQ multiplex PCR, and TCRdb kept only the in-frame ones, dropping some. This sample has tens of thousands of clones; less than 90% occur once, and the top ten carry about 4.9%. Sequencing was carried out using PBMCs. These receptor sequences come from a human donor in good health. Some clones in this sample may be carry-over from other donors' samples.

The count of this clone is one. The chain carries TRBV10-1 and TRBJ1-2; D not certain. The CDR3 extends over 15 amino acids. The V gene lost 6 bases and the J gene lost 4 bases, with 18 bases spanning the gap. Germline V CDR1 and CDR2: WNHNN, SYGVQD (reference sequence). CDR3 region: CASSTNGLAGYGYTF. The CDR3 region has the DNA TGCGCCAGCAGCACGAATGGCCTCGCTGGCTATGGCTACACCTTC.

The V and J genes are TRBV7-6 and TRBJ2-2; TRBD2 matches 8 bases. The CDR3 length is 13 residues. The ends lost 4 bases at V and 7 bases at J; junction bases unmatched: 2. The V gene's germline CDR1 is SGHVS and CDR2 FNYEAQ. CDR3 nucleotide sequence: TGTGCCAGCAGCTATCGGGGGGGCGGGGAGCTGTTTTTT. This sequence encodes CASSYRGGGELFF.

J is TRBJ1-4 and V is TRBV6-4, with 9 bases aligning to TRBD1. Trimming removed 5 bases from V and 2 bases from J; junction bases left unmatched: 3. Per germline, CDR1 MRHNA and CDR2 SNTAGT. This CDR3 is 15 amino acids long. The CDR3 sequence: CASSTGGGTNEKLFF. CDR3 bases: TGTGCCAGCAGTACAGGGGGCGGCACTAATGAAAAACTGTTTTTT.

This chain joins TRBV19 and TRBJ1-6, with 8 bases matching TRBD1. This CDR3 has 14 amino acids. Looked up from germline, CDR1 is LNHDA and CDR2 is SQIVND (reference sequence). The trim removed 7 bases at V and 9 bases at J, leaving 8 bases unmatched. The CDR3 region is CASKLTGEVSPLHF. CDR3 nucleotides: TGTGCCAGTAAGCTGACAGGGGAGGTTTCACCCCTCCACTTT.

This chain uses TRBV18 with TRBJ2-2, with D maybe TRBD2 (5 bases). The CDR3 covers 13 residues. Germline loops: CDR1 KGHSH, CDR2 LQKENI. Trimming removed 1 base from V and 6 bases from J, with 6 bases in between. CDR3 residues: CASSPQGAGELFF. The CDR3 DNA reads TGTGCCAGCTCACCACAGGGAGCCGGGGAGCTGTTTTTT.

This clone was detected only a few times. In DNA, the CDR3 is TGTGCCTGGACAGGGGGGACGGGTGAAGCTTTCTTT. This encodes CAWTGGTGEAFF. V is TRBV30 and J is TRBJ1-1, with 7 nucleotides matching TRBD1. Germline V gene lookup returns CDR1 GTSNPN and CDR2 SVGIG (reference sequence). V was clipped by 4 bases and J by 7 bases; unmatched bases: 6. The CDR3 is made up of 12 amino acids.

The chain carries TRBV6-5 and TRBJ1-3; TRBD1 agrees at 9 bases. CDR3 length equals 16 residues. Germline CDR1 MNHEY, CDR2 SVGAGI. After removal of 4 bases from V and 1 base from J, the junction contained 5 bases not matched to a gene. The CDR3 DNA follows: TGTGCCAGCAGTTCCCGGGACAGGGTTTCTGGAAACACCATATATTTT. Encoded protein: CASSSRDRVSGNTIYF.

The chain employs TRBV5-1 and TRBJ2-2, with 7 nucleotides matching TRBD1. Germline loops: CDR1 SGHRS, CDR2 YFSETQ. Trimming removed 0 bases from V and 3 bases from J; junction bases left unmatched: 2. This CDR3 comprises 15 residues. CDR3 loop: CASSLGDRDTGELFF. In nucleotides, the CDR3 is TGCGCCAGCAGCTTGGGTGACAGGGACACCGGGGAGCTGTTTTTT.

The CDR3 loop reads CASSVRGSSYNSPLHF. CDR3 DNA sequence: TGTGCCAGCAGCGTACGGGGGAGCTCCTATAATTCACCCCTCCACTTT. The chain carries TRBV9 and TRBJ1-6; possible D gene TRBD1, 5 bases. The germline V gene has CDR1 SGDLS and CDR2 YYNGEE. Between the trimmed V and J ends, which lost 1 base and 0 bases, there was a span of 8 bases. The CDR3 length is 16 residues. Variable domain in full (rest from reference TRBV9 and TRBJ1-6): DSGVTQTPKHLITATGQRVTLRCSPRSGDLSVYWYQQSLDQGLQFLIQYYNGEERAKGNILERFSAQQFPDLHSELNLSSLELGDSALYFCASSVRGSSYNSPLHFGNGTRLTVT.

V is TRBV11-3 and J is TRBJ2-7; a weak D match, TRBD2 (6 bases). The length of the CDR3 is 14 residues. Per the germline V gene, CDR1 is SGHNT and CDR2 is YENEEA. V was pared by 1 base and J by 3 bases, with 10 bases between. This chain's CDR3 is CASSLGRGVYEQYF. The CDR3 DNA follows: TGTGCCAGCAGCTTAGGTCGCGGGGTCTACGAGCAGTACTTC.

The chain has TRBV7-2 and TRBJ2-5; 9 bases are a match to TRBD1. CDR1 and CDR2 (germline): SGHTA, FQGNSA. The V gene end was trimmed by 6 bases and the J gene end by 2 bases; junction bases not matched to a gene: 7. The CDR3 covers 15 residues. CDR3 in DNA: TGTGCCAGCAGTCCCGGACAGGGGCCTCAAGAGACCCAGTACTTC. Translation gives CASSPGQGPQETQYF.

A single count supports this clone. The rearrangement joins TRBV5-1 to TRBJ2-3; no firm D call. Trimming shortened V by 0 bases and J by 0 bases, and 8 bases separated the two germline ends. The germline CDR1 and CDR2 sequences are SGHRS and YFSETQ. This CDR3 region has 15 residues. Written as DNA, the CDR3 is TGCGCCAGCAGCTTGGGAACTATAAGCACAGATACGCAGTATTTT. As protein: CASSLGTISTDTQYF.

The DNA of the CDR3 is TGCAGCGTTATTCAGGGGGCAAATGGCTACACCTTC. Its translation: CSVIQGANGYTF. V gene TRBV29-1 combines with J gene TRBJ1-2, with TRBD1 matching 8 bases. V was pared by 5 bases and J by 6 bases, with 5 bases of the junction left unmatched. This CDR3 spans 12 amino acids. CDR1 is SQVTM, CDR2 ANQGSEA, per germline.

The J gene is TRBJ2-3, the V gene TRBV9, with D possibly being TRBD1 (6 bases). Germline V gene data show CDR1 as SGDLS and CDR2 as YYNGEE. This CDR3 is 14 amino acids long. The V end lost 4 bases, the J end lost 6 bases, and 15 bases lay between the germline ends. CDR3 residues: CASSRQGSTDTQYF. The CDR3 DNA reads TGTGCCAGCAGCAGGCAGGGGTCCACCGATACGCAGTATTTT.

The chain joins TRBV5-1 to TRBJ2-5, with 7 bases matching TRBD1. CDR1 and CDR2 from the germline V gene are SGHRS and YFSETQ. The V segment lost 4 bases and the J segment 5 bases; nucleotides outside the gene matches: 8. This CDR3 is built from 14 residues. This CDR3 is CASSPQGMRETQYF. As DNA, the CDR3 is TGCGCCAGCAGCCCACAGGGGATGCGGGAGACCCAGTACTTC.

The chain employs TRBV11-2 and TRBJ2-3; 8 bases are shared with TRBD1. This CDR3 comprises 16 residues. V dropped 6 bases and J dropped 4; count of bases not matched to a gene: 12. Germline CDR1 is SGHAT and CDR2 is FQNNGV. CDR3 region: CASREGTGTGSDTQYF. DNA for the CDR3: TGTGCCAGCAGAGAAGGAACCGGGACAGGATCAGATACGCAGTATTTT.

The chain uses TRBV9 and TRBJ2-1; 11 bases fit TRBD2. The CDR3 runs 15 residues. J was trimmed by 4 bases and V by 3 bases; bases with no gene match: 3. CDR1 is SGDLS, CDR2 YYNGEE, per germline. This CDR3 reads CASSAGLAEYNEQFF. CDR3 DNA sequence: TGTGCCAGCAGCGCGGGACTAGCGGAATACAATGAGCAGTTCTTC.

The chain couples TRBV19 to TRBJ2-2, with 7 bases matching TRBD2. The CDR3 contains 17 residues. CDR1 is LNHDA, CDR2 SQIVND, per germline (reference sequence). V shed 5 bases and J 4 bases; nucleotides not matched to a gene: 13. Here the CDR3 reads CASSRQKGGLLTGELFF. CDR3 nucleotide sequence: TGTGCCAGTAGTCGACAAAAGGGAGGGCTGCTCACCGGGGAGCTGTTTTTT.

The chain combines TRBV11-2 with TRBJ2-7; 7 nucleotides agree with TRBD2. Germline assignment: CDR1 SGHAT and CDR2 FQNNGV. The CDR3 extends over 13 amino acids. The ends lost 3 bases at V and 2 bases at J; junction bases unmatched: 1. CDR3 nucleotide sequence: TGTGCCAGCAGCTTTCGGGGGGCCTACGAGCAGTACTTC. This encodes CASSFRGAYEQYF.

This chain's CDR3 is CASREGLAGVYEQYF. CDR3 nucleotide sequence: TGCGCCAGCAGAGAAGGACTAGCGGGAGTTTACGAGCAGTACTTC. The V and J genes are TRBV10-2 and TRBJ2-7, with 13 bases fitting TRBD2. CDR1 and CDR2 from the germline V gene are WSHSY and SAAADI. The CDR3 extends over 15 amino acids. The ends lost 6 bases at V and 4 bases at J; junction bases unmatched: 6.

The rearrangement joins TRBV6-1 to TRBJ1-5; 9 bases line up with TRBD1. Trimming at V came to 5 bases and at J to 6 bases, leaving 5 bases not matched to a gene. Per the germline V gene, CDR1 is MNHNS and CDR2 is SASEGT. The CDR3 length is 14 residues. CDR3 bases: TGTGCCAGCAGTCGTACAGGGGGCCGTCAGCCCCAGCATTTT. Its translation: CASSRTGGRQPQHF.